The next 10 T cell receptor beta chains were all read from a single sample in a study of blood T cell repertoires in COVID-19. The protocol was immunoSEQ multiplex PCR, while the TCRdb copy is restricted to in-frame clones and leaves out a portion. The data hold fewer than 250,000 clones, with 70% to 90% observed a single time. The material sequenced was peripheral blood. These receptor sequences come from a man in his forties with acute or convalescent COVID-19.

This chain connects TRBV30 to TRBJ1-4, with D perhaps matching TRBD1 (5 bases). V was cut by 2 bases and J by 0 bases, with 10 bases left in between. The CDR3 contains 15 residues. The germline V gene has CDR1 GTSNPN and CDR2 SVGIG (reference sequence). CDR3 residues: CAWSQGGTTNEKLFF. The DNA for the CDR3 is TGTGCCTGGAGTCAGGGTGGGACAACTAATGAAAAACTGTTTTTT.

V is TRBV11-2 and J is TRBJ2-7; 13 bases are shared with TRBD2. This CDR3 region has 14 residues. Trimming at V came to 5 bases and at J to 4 bases, leaving 2 bases not matched to a gene. Looked up from germline, CDR1 is SGHAT and CDR2 is FQNNGV. For the CDR3, the DNA is TGTGCCAGCAGCACGACTAGCGGGAGGTACGAGCAGTACTTC. This codes for CASSTTSGRYEQYF.

This chain joins TRBV4-1 and TRBJ2-3; D not certain. The CDR3 length is 14 residues. The V gene's germline CDR1 is MGHRA and CDR2 YSYEKL. V dropped 4 bases and J dropped 2 bases, with 10 bases sitting between them. Here the CDR3 reads CASSPKTVTDTQYF. For the CDR3, the DNA is TGCGCCAGCAGCCCCAAGACTGTCACAGATACGCAGTATTTT.

DNA for the CDR3: TGTGCCAGCAGCCCCGCGGAGGCCTCCTACGAGCAGTACTTC. Its translation: CASSPAEASYEQYF. The chain has TRBV7-9 and TRBJ2-7, with D tentatively TRBD2 (5 bases). With 5 bases removed from V and 0 bases from J, the gap between germline ends came to 11 bases. This CDR3 is 14 amino acids long. CDR1 is SEHNR, CDR2 FQNEAQ, per germline (reference sequence). The entire variable domain, with the rest obtained from reference TRBV7-9 and TRBJ2-7, is as follows: DTGVSQNPRHKITKRGQNVTFRCDPISEHNRLYWYRQTLGQGPEFLTYFQNEAQLEKSRLLSDRFSAERPKGSFSTLEIQRTEQGDSAMYLCASSPAEASYEQYFGPGTRLTVT.

V gene TRBV5-1 combines with J gene TRBJ2-1; possibly TRBD1 for D (6 bases). Per germline, CDR1 SGHRS and CDR2 YFSETQ. The CDR3 length is 13 residues. Between the trimmed V and J ends, which lost 5 bases and 5 bases, there was a span of 11 bases. The CDR3 bases are TGCGCCAGCAGGGACAGCTTAAACAATGAGCAGTTCTTC. The encoded protein is CASRDSLNNEQFF.

The chain is built from TRBV18 and TRBJ2-7; 8 nucleotides match TRBD1. Germline V CDR1 and CDR2: KGHSH, LQKENI. CDR3 length: 12 residues. Trimming took 5 bases from V and 7 from J; bases not matched to a gene: 4. Written as DNA, the CDR3 is TGTGCCAGCTCAACCTACAGGGGGGAGCAGTACTTC. Protein sequence: CASSTYRGEQYF.

The chain links TRBV4-1 to TRBJ2-2, with 12 bases fitting TRBD2. Germline assignment: CDR1 MGHRA and CDR2 YSYEKL. V was pared by 0 bases and J by 5 bases, with 4 bases of the junction left unmatched. The CDR3 contains 17 residues. This chain's CDR3 is CASSQDPTSGSTGELFF. For the CDR3, the DNA is TGCGCCAGCAGCCAAGATCCGACTAGCGGGAGTACCGGGGAGCTGTTTTTT.

The rearrangement joins TRBV7-3 to TRBJ1-1; tentatively, D is TRBD1 (6 bases). CDR3 size: 16 residues. V lost 4 bases to trimming and J lost 1 base, with 16 bases between them. Per the germline V gene, CDR1 is SGHTA and CDR2 is FQGTGA. In DNA, the CDR3 is TGTGCCAGCAGCTCAGGGGACCTGGGATCGAACACTGAAGCTTTCTTT. Encoded protein: CASSSGDLGSNTEAFF.

This rearrangement joins TRBV3-1 (or the pseudogene TRBV3-2) to TRBJ1-5; 9 bases match TRBD1. J lost 5 bases, V lost 11 bases, and 7 bases had no gene match. This CDR3 is 13 amino acids long. Germline loops: CDR1 LGHDT, CDR2 YNNKEL (reference sequence). CDR3 protein: CAYQGQGYQPQHF. For the CDR3, the DNA is TGTGCCTATCAGGGACAGGGTTATCAGCCCCAGCATTTT.

The chain is built from TRBV5-8 and TRBJ2-3, with 11 bases matching TRBD1. This CDR3 is built from 20 residues. The ends lost 0 bases at V and 1 base at J; junction bases unmatched: 13. Germline lookup yields CDR1 SGHTS and CDR2 YDEGEE. This chain's CDR3 is CASSLGWWDRGRARTDTQYF. Written as DNA, the CDR3 is TGTGCCAGCAGCTTGGGATGGTGGGACAGGGGGAGGGCCCGCACAGATACGCAGTATTTT.